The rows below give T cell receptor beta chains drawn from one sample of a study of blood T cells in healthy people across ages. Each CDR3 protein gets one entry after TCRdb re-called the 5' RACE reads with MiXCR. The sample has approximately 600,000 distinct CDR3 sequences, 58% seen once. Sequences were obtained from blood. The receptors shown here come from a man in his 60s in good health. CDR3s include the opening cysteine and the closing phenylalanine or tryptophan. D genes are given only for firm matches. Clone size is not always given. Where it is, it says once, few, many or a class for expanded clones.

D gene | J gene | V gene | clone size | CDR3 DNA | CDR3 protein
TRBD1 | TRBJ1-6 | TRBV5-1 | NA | TGCGCCAGCAGACCCGGGACAGGGGATAATTCACCCCTCCACTTT | CASRPGTGDNSPLHF
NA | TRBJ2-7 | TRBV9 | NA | TGTGCCAGCAGCGTGGGGACCAGACCCTACGAGCAGTACTTC | CASSVGTRPYEQYF
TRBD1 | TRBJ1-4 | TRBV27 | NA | TGTGCCAGCGCACGACAGGGGTCACCAGAACTGTTTTTT | CASARQGSPELFF
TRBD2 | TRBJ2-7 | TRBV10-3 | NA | TGTGCCTCCGGACTAGCGGGGGGGCCGCAGCAGTACTTC | CASGLAGGPQQYF
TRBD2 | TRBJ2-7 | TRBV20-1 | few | TGCAGTGCTCCGGCGCGGGGGGGCTACGAGCAGTACTTC | CSAPARGGYEQYF
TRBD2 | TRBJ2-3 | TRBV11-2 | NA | TGTGCCAGCAGCTTACGAGGAGCGGGGGGCACAGATACGCAGTATTTT | CASSLRGAGGTDTQYF
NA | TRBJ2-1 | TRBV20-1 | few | TGCAGTGCTAGAGTCCCCGTCGGCGACAGTGAGCAGTTCTTC | CSARVPVGDSEQFF
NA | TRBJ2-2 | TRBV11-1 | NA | TGTGCCAGCGCAGGGGTTAACACCGGGGAGCTGTTTTTT | CASAGVNTGELFF
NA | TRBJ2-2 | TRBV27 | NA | TGTGCCAGCAGTGTATATCACACCGGGGAGCTGTTTTTT | CASSVYHTGELFF
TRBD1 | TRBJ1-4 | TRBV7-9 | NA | TGTGCCAGCAGCCAACAGGGGCTGACTAATGAAAAACTGTTTTTT | CASSQQGLTNEKLFF
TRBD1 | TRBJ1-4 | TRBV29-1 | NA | TGCAGCGTTGTCTATCGGGAGGGGGCACGGGAAAAACTGTTTTTT | CSVVYREGAREKLFF
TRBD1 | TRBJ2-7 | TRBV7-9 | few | TGTGCCAGCAGCCCCGGGACAGCCCGAGGCAGGTACGAGCAGTACTTC | CASSPGTARGRYEQYF
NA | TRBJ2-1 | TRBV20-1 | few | TGCAGTGCTCAAAGACTAGATTGGCAGAATGAGCAGTTCTTC | CSAQRLDWQNEQFF
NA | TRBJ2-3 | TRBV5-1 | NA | TGCGCCAGCAGCTTGGAAGGGCCCCCTAGCACAGATACGCAGTATTTT | CASSLEGPPSTDTQYF
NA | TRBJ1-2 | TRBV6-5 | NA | TGTGCCAGCAGTTACTCGCCGGGCGCCGGCTATGGCTACACCTTC | CASSYSPGAGYGYTF
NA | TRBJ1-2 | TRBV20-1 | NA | TGCAGTGCTACCCAGGGGATTGCTAACTATGGCTACACCTTC | CSATQGIANYGYTF
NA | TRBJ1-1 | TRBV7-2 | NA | TGTGCCAGCCAAATGATCGCTGAAGCTTTCTTT | CASQMIAEAFF
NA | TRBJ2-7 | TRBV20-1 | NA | TGCAGTGCTAGGGACAGACTGCGCTCCTACGAGCAGTACTTC | CSARDRLRSYEQYF
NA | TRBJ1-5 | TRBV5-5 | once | TGTGCCAGCAGCCTTTATTATTACTCCGGGGGAGGCAATCAGCCCCAGCATTTT | CASSLYYYSGGGNQPQHF
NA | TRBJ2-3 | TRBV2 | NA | TGTGCCAGCAGTGAACCCCAGGGGGGGCGTACAGGCCGGCTATGGACAGATACGCAGTATTTT | CASSEPQGGRTGRLWTDTQYF
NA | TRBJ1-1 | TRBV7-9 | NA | TGTGCCAGCAGCGCGGACACAGGAGACGCTGAAGCTTTCTTT | CASSADTGDAEAFF
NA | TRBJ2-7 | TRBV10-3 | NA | TGTGCCATCAGCACAGAGGACTACTACGAGCAGTACTTC | CAISTEDYYEQYF
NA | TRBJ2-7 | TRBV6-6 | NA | TGTGCCAGCAGTTACACGGGAGCAGGCGAGCAGTACTTC | CASSYTGAGEQYF
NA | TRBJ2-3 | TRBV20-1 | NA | TGCAGTGCTAGACCTGTTGGACGGGGCACAGATACGCAGTATTTT | CSARPVGRGTDTQYF
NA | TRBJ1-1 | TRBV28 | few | TGTGCCAGCAGTCCCCGGCGGTTAGAAGCTTTCTTT | CASSPRRLEAFF
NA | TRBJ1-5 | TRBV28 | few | TGTGCCAGCAGTCCCTCCTCCGGAGGTCAGCCCCAGCATTTT | CASSPSSGGQPQHF
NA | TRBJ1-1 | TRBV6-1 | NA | TGTGCCAGCAGTGAATGGGCAGGGGTCAACACTGAAGCTTTCTTT | CASSEWAGVNTEAFF
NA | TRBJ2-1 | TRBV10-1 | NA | TGCGCCAGCATGACGGAGGTTTACAATGAGCAGTTCTTC | CASMTEVYNEQFF
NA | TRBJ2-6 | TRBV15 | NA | TGTGCCGCCAGCAGAGATTTCGGGTGGGGGGCCAACGTCCTGACTTTC | CAASRDFGWGANVLTF
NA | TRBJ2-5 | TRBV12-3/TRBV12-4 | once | TGTGCCACCACCACGTCTGAGGCCCAGTACTTC | CATTTSEAQYF
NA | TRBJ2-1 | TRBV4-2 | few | TGTGCCAGCAGCCAAGATAAGGGAGGCTCCTACAATGAGCAGTTCTTC | CASSQDKGGSYNEQFF
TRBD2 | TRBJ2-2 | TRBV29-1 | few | TGCAGCGTTGAAAGTGGGACTAGCGGGGTTTCCGGGGAGCTGTTTTTT | CSVESGTSGVSGELFF
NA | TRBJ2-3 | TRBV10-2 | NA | TGCGCCAGCCGCGGGCTAGCTCGAACAGATACGCAGTATTTT | CASRGLARTDTQYF
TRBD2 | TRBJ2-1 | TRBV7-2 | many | TGTGCCAGCGCTAGGACTAGCTACAATGAGCAGTTCTTC | CASARTSYNEQFF
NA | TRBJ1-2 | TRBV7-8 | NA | TGTGCCAGCAGCTCCCATGTTGCAAGAAACTATGGCTACACCTTC | CASSSHVARNYGYTF
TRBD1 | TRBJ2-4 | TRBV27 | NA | TGTGCCAGCAGTGGACAGGGGGTCGAGTACTTC | CASSGQGVEYF
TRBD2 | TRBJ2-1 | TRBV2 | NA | TGTGCCAGCAGTAGCCGGCGACTAGCGGGGTCCCTGAGGGAGCAGTTCTTC | CASSSRRLAGSLREQFF
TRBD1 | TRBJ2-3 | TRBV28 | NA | TGTGCCAGCAGTCCAGGACAGGGGCTAGATACGCAGTATTTT | CASSPGQGLDTQYF